Sequencing of this TCR beta chain was carried out in a study of blood T cell repertoires in COVID-19. The CDR3 has 16 amino acids. Germline lookup yields CDR1 LGHDT and CDR2 YNNKEL (reference sequence). After removal of 2 bases from V and 1 base from J, the junction contained 7 bases not matched to a gene. The assay was immunoSEQ multiplex PCR, and TCRdb's table has in-frame clones only and misses some. Of fewer than 400,000 clones in the sample, 85% were seen once. In the 2 weeks before study entry, exposed participants met a COVID-19 case, which was PCR-confirmed or clinician-diagnosed. The TCR was taken from a woman aged 25 to 39 who had been exposed to COVID-19. The chain links TRBV3-1 (or the pseudogene TRBV3-2) to TRBJ2-7; TRBD2 matches 8 bases. Sequenced material: PBMCs or T cells enriched from blood (not recorded which). The CDR3 DNA reads as TGTGCCAGCAGCCAACTAAGAGCGGGGGCATCCTACGAGCAGTACTTC. This gives the protein CASSQLRAGASYEQYF.